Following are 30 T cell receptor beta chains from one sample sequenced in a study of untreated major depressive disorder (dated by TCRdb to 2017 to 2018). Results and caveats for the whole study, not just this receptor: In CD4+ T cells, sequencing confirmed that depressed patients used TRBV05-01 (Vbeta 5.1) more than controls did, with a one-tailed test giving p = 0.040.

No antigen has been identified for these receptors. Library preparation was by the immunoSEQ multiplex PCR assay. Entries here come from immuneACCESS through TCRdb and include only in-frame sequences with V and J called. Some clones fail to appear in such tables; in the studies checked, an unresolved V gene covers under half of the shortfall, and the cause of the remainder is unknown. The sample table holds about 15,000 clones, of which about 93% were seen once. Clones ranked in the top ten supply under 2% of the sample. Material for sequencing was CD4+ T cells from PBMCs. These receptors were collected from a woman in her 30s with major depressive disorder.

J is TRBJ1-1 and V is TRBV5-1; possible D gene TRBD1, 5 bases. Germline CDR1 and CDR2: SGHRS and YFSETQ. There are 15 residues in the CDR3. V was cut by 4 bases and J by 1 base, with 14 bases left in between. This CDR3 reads CASSPPTGTNTEAFF. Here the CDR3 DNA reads TGCGCCAGCAGCCCACCGACGGGGACGAACACTGAAGCTTTCTTT.

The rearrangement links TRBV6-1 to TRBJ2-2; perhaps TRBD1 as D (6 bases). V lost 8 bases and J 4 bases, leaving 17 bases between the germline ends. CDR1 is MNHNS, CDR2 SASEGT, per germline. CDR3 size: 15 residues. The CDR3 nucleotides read TGTGCCAGCGTATACTCCAGGGGAAGCACCGGGGAGCTGTTTTTT. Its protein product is CASVYSRGSTGELFF.

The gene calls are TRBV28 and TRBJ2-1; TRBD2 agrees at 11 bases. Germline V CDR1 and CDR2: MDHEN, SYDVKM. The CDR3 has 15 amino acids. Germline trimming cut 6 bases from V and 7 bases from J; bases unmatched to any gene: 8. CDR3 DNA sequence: TGTGCCAGCAGCCCGGGGCTAGCGGGAGGTAATGAGCAGTTCTTC. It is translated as CASSPGLAGGNEQFF.

CDR3 coding DNA: TGCGCCAGCAGCCAAGTACCTGGAAACACCATATATTTT. This gives the protein CASSQVPGNTIYF. The J gene is TRBJ1-3, the V gene TRBV4-1; no clear D gene. With 1 base removed from V and 2 bases from J, the gap between germline ends came to 3 bases. Germline assignment: CDR1 MGHRA and CDR2 YSYEKL. This CDR3 spans 13 amino acids.

The CDR3 reads CASSLSPSSTEAFF. As DNA, the CDR3 is TGCGCCAGCAGCTTGTCCCCATCGAGCACTGAAGCTTTCTTT. This chain connects TRBV5-1 to TRBJ1-1; D uncertain. This CDR3 has 14 amino acids. The germline V and J ends were trimmed by 1 base and 4 bases, with 11 bases remaining between them. Germline V CDR1 and CDR2: SGHRS, YFSETQ.

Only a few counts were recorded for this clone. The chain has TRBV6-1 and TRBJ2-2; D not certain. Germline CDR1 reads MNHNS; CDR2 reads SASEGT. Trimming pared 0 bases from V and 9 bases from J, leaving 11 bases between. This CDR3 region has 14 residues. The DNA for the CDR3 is TGTGCCAGCAGTGAAGCACCGAGGCCGCGGGAGCTGTTTTTT. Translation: CASSEAPRPRELFF.

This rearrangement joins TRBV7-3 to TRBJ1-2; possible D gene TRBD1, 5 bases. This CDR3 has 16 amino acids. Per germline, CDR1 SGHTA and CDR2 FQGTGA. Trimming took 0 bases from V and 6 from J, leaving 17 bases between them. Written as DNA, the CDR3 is TGTGCCAGCAGCTTAACCCCCATGGGGGGGTCCCATGGCTACACCTTC. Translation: CASSLTPMGGSHGYTF.

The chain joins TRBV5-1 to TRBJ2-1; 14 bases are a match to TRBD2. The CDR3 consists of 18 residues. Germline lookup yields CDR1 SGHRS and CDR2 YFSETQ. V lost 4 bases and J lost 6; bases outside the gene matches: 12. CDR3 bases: TGCGCCAGCAGCCGGAGGACTAGCGGGAGGACTCAGTTCAATGAGCAGTTCTTC. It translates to CASSRRTSGRTQFNEQFF.

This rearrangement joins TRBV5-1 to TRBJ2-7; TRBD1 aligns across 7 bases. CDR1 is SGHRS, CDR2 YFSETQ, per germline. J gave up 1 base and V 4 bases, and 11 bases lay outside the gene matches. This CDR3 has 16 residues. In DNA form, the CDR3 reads TGCGCCAGCAGCCTGGACGGGACAGCCATTTCCTACGAGCAGTACTTC. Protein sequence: CASSLDGTAISYEQYF.

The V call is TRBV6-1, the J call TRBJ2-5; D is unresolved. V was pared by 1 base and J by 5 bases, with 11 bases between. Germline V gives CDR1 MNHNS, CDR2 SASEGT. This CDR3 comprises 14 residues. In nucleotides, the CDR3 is TGTGCCAGCAGTGAAGGCTCTTCCCCTGAGACCCAGTACTTC. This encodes CASSEGSSPETQYF.

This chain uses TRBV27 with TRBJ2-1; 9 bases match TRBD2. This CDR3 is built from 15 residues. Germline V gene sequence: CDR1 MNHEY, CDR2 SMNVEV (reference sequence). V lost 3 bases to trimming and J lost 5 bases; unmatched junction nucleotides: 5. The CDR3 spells CASSFLAGRHNEQFF. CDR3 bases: TGTGCCAGCAGTTTTCTAGCGGGAAGGCACAATGAGCAGTTCTTC.

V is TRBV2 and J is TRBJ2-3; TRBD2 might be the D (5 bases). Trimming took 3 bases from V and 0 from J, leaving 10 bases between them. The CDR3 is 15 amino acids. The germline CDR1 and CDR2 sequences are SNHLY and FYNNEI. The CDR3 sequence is CASSERASSTDTQYF. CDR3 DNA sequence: TGTGCCAGCAGTGAGCGGGCCTCTAGCACAGATACGCAGTATTTT.

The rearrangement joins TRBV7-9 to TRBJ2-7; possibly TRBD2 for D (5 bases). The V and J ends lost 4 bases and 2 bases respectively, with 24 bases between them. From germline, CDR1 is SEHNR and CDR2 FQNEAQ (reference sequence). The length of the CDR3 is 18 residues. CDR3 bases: TGTGCCAGCAGCTCGAATCCCCTACAATGGGAGCCAGCCTACGAGCAGTACTTC. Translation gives CASSSNPLQWEPAYEQYF.

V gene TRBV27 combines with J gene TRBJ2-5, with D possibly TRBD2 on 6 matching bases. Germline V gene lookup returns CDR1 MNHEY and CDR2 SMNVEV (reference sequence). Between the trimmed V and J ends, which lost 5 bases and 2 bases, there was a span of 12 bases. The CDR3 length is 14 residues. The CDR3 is CASSLRGVQETQYF. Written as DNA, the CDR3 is TGTGCCAGCAGTCTACGCGGGGTTCAAGAGACCCAGTACTTC.

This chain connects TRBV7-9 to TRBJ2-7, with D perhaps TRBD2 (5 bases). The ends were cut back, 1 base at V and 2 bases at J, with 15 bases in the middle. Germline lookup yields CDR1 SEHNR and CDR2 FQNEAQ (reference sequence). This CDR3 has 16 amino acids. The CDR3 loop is CASSLDLSAKTYEQYF. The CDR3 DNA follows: TGTGCCAGCAGCTTAGATCTTAGCGCAAAAACCTACGAGCAGTACTTC.

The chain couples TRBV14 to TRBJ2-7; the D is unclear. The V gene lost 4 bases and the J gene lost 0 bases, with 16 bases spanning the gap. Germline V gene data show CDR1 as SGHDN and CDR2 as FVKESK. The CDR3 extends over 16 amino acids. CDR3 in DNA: TGTGCCAGCAGCCCCTCAGACTCGATATACTCCTACGAGCAGTACTTC. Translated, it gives CASSPSDSIYSYEQYF.

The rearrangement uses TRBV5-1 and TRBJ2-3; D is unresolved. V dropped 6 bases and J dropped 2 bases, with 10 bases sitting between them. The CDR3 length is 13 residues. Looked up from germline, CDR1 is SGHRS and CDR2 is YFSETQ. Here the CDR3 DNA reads TGCGCCAGCACTCGACTTCCCACAGATACGCAGTATTTT. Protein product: CASTRLPTDTQYF.

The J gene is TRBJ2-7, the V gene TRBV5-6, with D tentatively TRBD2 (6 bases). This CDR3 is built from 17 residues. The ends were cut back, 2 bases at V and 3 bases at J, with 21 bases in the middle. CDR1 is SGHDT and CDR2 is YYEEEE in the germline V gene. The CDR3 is CASSLISLPTRSYEQYF. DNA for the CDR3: TGTGCCAGCAGCTTAATCTCCCTCCCGACTAGAAGCTACGAGCAGTACTTC.

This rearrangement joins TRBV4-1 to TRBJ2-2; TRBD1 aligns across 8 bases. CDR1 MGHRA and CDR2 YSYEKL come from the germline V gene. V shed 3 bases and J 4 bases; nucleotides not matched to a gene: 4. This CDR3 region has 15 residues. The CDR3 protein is CASSQGRGLTGELFF. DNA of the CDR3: TGCGCCAGCAGCCAGGGCAGGGGGCTCACCGGGGAGCTGTTTTTT.

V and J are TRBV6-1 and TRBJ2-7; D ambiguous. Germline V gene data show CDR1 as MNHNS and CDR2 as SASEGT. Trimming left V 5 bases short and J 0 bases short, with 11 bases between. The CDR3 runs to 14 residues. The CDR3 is CASSLQKISYEQYF. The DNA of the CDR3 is TGTGCCAGCAGTTTACAGAAAATCTCCTACGAGCAGTACTTC.

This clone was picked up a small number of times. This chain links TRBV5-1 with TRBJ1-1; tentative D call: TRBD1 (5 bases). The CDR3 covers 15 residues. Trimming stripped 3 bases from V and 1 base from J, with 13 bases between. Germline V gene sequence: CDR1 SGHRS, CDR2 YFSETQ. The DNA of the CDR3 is TGCGCCAGCAGCTACCTCGGACAAGGGAACACTGAAGCTTTCTTT. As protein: CASSYLGQGNTEAFF.

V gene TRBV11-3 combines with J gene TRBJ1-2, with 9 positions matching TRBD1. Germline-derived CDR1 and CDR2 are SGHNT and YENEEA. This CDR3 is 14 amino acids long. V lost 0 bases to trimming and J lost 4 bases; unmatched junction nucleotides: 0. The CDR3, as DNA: TGTGCCAGCAGCTTAGAGACAGGGGGCTATGGCTACACCTTC. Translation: CASSLETGGYGYTF.

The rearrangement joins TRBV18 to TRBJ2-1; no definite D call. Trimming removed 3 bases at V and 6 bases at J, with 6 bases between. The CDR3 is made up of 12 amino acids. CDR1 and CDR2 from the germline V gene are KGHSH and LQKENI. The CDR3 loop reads CASSPQSNEQFF. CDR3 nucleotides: TGTGCCAGCTCACCCCAGTCCAATGAGCAGTTCTTC.

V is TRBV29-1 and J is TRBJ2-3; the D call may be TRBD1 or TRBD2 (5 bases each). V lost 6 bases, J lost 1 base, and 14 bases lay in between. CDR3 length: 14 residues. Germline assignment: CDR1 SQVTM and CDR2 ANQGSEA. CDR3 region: CSVHLGTRTDTQYF. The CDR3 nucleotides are TGCAGCGTCCACTTAGGGACGCGCACAGATACGCAGTATTTT.

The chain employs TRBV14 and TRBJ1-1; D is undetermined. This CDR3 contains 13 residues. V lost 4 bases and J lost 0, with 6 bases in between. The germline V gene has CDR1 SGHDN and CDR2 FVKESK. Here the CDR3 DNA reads TGTGCCAGCAGCCGACTGGTGAACACTGAAGCTTTCTTT. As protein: CASSRLVNTEAFF.

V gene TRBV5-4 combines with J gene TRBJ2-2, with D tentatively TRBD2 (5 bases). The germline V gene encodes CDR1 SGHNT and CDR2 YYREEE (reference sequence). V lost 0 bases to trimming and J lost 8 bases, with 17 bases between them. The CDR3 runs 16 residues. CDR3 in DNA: TGTGCCAGCAGCTTGGAACTGTCAGGCTGGAGGGGGGAGCTGTTTTTT. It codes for CASSLELSGWRGELFF.

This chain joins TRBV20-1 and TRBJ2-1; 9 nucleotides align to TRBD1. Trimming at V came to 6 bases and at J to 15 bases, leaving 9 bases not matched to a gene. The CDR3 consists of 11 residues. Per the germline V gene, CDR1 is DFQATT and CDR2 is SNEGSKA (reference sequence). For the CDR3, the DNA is TGCAGTGCCCTTCGACGGGACAGGGTGTTCTTC. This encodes CSALRRDRVFF.

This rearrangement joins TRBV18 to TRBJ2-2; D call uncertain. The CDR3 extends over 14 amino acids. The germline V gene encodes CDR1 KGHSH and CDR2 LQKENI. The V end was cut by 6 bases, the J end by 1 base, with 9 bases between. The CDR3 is CASSPIVNTGELFF. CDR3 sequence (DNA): TGTGCCAGCTCCCCTATCGTGAACACCGGGGAGCTGTTTTTT.

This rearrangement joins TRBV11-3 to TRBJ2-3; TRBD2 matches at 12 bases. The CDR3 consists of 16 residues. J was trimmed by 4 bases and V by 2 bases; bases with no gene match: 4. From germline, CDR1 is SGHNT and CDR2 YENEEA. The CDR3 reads CASSLLGTSGSDTQYF. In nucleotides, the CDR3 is TGTGCCAGCAGCTTATTGGGGACTAGCGGGTCAGATACGCAGTATTTT.

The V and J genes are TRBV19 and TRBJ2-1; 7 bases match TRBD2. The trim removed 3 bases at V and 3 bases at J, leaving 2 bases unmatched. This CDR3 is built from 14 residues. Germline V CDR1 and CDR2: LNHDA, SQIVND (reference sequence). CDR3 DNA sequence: TGTGCCAGTAGTATGAGCGGGAACTACAATGAGCAGTTCTTC. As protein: CASSMSGNYNEQFF.